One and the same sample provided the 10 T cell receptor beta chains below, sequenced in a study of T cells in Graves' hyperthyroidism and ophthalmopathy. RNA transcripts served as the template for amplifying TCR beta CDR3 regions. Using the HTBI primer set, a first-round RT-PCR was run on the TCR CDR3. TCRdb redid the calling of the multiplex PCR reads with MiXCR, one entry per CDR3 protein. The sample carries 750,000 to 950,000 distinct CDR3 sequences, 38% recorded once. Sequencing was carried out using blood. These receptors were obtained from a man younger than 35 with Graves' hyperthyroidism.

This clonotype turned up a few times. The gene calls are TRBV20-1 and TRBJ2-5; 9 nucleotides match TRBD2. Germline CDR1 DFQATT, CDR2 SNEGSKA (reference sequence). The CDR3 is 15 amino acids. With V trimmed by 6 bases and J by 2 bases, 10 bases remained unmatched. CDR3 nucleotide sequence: TGCAGTGCCCCTCCTCTAGCGGGGAGACAAGAGACCCAGTACTTC. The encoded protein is CSAPPLAGRQETQYF.

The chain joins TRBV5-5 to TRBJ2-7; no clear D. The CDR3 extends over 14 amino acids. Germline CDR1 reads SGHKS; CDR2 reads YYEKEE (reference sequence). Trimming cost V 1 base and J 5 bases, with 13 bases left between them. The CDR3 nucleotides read TGTGCCAGCAGCTTGTTTCGTTTGGATCACGAGCAGTACTTC. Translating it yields CASSLFRLDHEQYF.

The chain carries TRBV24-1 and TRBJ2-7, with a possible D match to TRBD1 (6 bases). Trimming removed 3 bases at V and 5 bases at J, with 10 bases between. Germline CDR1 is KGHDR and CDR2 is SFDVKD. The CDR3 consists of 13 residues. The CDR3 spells CATSDPRQDEQYF. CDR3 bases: TGTGCCACCAGTGATCCCCGACAGGACGAGCAGTACTTC.

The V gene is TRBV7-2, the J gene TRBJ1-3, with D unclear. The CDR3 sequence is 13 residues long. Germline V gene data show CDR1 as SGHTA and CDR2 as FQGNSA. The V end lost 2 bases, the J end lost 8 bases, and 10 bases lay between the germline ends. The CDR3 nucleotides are TGTGCCAGCAGCTTATGGGTAGGGTACACCATATATTTT. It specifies CASSLWVGYTIYF.

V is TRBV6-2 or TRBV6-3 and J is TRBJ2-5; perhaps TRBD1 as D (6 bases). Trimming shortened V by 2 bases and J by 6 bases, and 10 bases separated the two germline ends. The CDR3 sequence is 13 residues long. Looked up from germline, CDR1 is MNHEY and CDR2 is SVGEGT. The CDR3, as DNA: TGTGCCAGCAGTTACACAGGGCTGAAGACCCAGTACTTC. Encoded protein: CASSYTGLKTQYF.

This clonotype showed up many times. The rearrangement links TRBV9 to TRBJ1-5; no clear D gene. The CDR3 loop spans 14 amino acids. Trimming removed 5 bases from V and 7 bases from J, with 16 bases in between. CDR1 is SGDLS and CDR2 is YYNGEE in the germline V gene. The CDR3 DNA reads TGTGCCAGCAGTGCGACACTCAACGACCAGCCCCAGCATTTT. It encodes CASSATLNDQPQHF.

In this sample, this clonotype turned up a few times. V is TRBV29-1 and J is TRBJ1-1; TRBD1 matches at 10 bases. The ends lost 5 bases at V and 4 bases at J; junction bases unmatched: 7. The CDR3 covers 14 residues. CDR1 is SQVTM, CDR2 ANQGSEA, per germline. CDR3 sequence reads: CSVCLGTGVTEAFF. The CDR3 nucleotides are TGCAGCGTTTGTCTCGGGACAGGGGTCACTGAAGCTTTCTTT.

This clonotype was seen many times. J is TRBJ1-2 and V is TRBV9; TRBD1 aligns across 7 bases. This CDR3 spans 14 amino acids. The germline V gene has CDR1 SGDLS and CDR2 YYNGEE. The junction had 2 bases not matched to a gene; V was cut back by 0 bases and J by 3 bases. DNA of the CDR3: TGTGCCAGCAGCGTAGAGGACAGGTACTATGGCTACACCTTC. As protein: CASSVEDRYYGYTF.

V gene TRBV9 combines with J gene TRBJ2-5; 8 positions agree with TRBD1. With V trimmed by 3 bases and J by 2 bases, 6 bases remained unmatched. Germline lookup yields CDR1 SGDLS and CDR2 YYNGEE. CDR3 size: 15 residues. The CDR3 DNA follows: TGTGCCAGCAGCGCCCAGGACAGGGAACAAGAGACCCAGTACTTC. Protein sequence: CASSAQDREQETQYF.

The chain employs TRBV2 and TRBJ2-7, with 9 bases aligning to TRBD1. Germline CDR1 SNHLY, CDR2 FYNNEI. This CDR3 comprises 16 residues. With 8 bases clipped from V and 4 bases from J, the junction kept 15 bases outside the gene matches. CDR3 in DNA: TGTGCCAGCTCACTTTACTCCGGGACAGGGTGGTACGAGCAGTACTTC. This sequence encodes CASSLYSGTGWYEQYF.